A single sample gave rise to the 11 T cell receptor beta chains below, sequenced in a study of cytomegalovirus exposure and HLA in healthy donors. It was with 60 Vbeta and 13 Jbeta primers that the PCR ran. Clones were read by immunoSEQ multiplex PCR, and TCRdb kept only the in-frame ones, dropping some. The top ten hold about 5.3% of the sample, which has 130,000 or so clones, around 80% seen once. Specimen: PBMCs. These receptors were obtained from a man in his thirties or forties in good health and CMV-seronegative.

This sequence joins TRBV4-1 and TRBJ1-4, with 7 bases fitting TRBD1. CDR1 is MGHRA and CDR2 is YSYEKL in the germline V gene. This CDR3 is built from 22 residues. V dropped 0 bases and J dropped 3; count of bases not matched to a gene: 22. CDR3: CASSQEGGGQQGSFLSNEKLFF. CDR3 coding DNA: TGCGCCAGCAGCCAAGAAGGTGGGGGACAACAGGGGTCGTTCCTTTCTAATGAAAAACTGTTTTTT.

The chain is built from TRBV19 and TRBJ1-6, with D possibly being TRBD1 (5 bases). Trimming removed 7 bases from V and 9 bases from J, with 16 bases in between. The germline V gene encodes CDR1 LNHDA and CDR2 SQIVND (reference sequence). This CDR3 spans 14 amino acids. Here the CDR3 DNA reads TGTGCCAGTAAAACGCAGGGCGGTTTTTCACCCCTCCACTTT. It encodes CASKTQGGFSPLHF.

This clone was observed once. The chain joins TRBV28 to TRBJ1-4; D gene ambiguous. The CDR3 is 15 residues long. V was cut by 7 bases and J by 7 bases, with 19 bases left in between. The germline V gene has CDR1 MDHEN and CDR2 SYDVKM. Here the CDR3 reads CASINGGTSSEKLFF. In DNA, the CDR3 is TGTGCCAGCATTAATGGCGGAACCTCGTCTGAAAAACTGTTTTTT.

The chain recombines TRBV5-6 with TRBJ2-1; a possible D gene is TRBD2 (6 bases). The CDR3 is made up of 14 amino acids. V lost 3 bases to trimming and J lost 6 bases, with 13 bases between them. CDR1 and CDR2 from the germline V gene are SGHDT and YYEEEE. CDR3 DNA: TGTGCCAGCAGCTCGTCGGGCGGGGTCAATGAGCAGTTCTTC. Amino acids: CASSSSGGVNEQFF. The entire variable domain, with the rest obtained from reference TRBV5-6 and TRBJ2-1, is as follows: DAGVTQSPTHLIKTRGQQVTLRCSPKSGHDTVSWYQQALGQGPQFIFQYYEEEERQRGNFPDRFSGHQFPNYSSELNVNALLLGDSALYLCASSSSGGVNEQFFGPGTRLTVL.

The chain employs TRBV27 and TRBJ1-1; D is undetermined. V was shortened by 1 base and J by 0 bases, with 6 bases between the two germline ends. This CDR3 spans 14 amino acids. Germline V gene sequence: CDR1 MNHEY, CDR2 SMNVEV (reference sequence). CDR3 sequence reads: CASSLYSMNTEAFF. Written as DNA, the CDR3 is TGTGCCAGCAGTTTATACAGCATGAACACTGAAGCTTTCTTT.

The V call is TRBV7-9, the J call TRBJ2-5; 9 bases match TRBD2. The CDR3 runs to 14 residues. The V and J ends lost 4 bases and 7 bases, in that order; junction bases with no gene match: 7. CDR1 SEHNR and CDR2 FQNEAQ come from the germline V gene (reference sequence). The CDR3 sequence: CASSSAGGLGTQYF. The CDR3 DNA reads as TGTGCCAGCAGCTCCGCGGGGGGGCTCGGGACCCAGTACTTC.

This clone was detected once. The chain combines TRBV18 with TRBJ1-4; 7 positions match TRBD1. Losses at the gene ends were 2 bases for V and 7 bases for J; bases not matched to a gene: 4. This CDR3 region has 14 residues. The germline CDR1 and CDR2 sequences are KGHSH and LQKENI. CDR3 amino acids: CASSPRQGFEKLFF. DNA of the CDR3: TGTGCCAGCTCACCAAGACAGGGCTTTGAAAAACTGTTTTTT.

DNA for the CDR3: TGTGCCAGCAGCTTGTTAGGAACGGGTGGGGCCAACGTCCTGACTTTC. It yields the protein CASSLLGTGGANVLTF. The chain combines TRBV7-2 with TRBJ2-6; D is uncertain. Germline-derived CDR1 and CDR2 are SGHTA and FQGNSA. V lost 3 bases, J lost 3 bases, and 12 bases lay in between. This CDR3 contains 16 residues.

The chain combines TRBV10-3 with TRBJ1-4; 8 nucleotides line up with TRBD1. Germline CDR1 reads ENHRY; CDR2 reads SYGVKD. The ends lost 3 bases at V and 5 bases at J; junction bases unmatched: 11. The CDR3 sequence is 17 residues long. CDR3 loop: CAISDPRGTGGNEKLFF. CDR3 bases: TGTGCCATCAGTGACCCCCGGGGAACAGGGGGAAATGAAAAACTGTTTTTT.

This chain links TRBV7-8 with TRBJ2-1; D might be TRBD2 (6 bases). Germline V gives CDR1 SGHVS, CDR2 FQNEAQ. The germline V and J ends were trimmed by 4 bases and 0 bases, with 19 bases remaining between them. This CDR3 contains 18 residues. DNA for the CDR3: TGTGCCAGCAGCTCCTCCTTGCCGGGACTCCTCTCCTACAATGAGCAGTTCTTC. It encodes CASSSSLPGLLSYNEQFF.

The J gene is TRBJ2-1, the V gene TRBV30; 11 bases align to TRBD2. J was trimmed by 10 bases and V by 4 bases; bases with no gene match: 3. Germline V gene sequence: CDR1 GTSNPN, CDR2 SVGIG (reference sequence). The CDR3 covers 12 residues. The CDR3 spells CAWTSGRYEQFF. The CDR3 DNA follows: TGTGCCTGGACTAGCGGGAGGTACGAGCAGTTCTTC.